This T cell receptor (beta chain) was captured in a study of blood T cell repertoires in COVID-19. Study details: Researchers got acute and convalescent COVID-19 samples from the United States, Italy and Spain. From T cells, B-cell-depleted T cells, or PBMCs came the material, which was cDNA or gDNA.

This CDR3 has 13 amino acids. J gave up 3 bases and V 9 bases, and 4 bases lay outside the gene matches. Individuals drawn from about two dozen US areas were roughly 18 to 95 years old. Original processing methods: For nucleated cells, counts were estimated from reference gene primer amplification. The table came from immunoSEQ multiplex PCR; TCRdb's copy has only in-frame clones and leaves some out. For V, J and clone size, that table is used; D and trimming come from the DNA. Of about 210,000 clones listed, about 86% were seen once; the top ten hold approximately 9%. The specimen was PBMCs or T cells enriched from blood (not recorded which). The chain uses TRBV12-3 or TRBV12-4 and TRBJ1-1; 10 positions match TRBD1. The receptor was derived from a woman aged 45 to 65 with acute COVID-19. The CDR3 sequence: CASMGQGYTEAFF. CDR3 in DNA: TGTGCCAGTATGGGACAGGGGTACACTGAAGCTTTCTTT.